Each of the 24 T cell receptor beta chains below was sequenced from the same sample in a study of shared clonotypes between healthy human individuals (dated by TCRdb to 2020 to 2021). The method was the immunoSEQ multiplex PCR assay. The table was pulled from immuneACCESS by TCRdb, which kept in-frame rearrangements only. Such tables lose some clones; where checked, under half of the loss comes from unresolved V genes, and the rest has no known cause. This sample is represented by around 580,000 clones; 98% of them were singletons. Of the sample, less than 0.35% falls within the top ten clones. CD8 naive samples were CD45RO-negative cells positively selected for CCR7, giving a CD45RA+CCR7+ population that excluded TemRA cells. Sequenced: naive CD8+ T cells sorted from blood. The sample's cell subset or site label, in plain terms: CD45RA+CCR7+. Receptors were obtained from a man aged 30 to 39 in good health.

The chain is built from TRBV7-2 and TRBJ2-5; either TRBD1 or TRBD2 may fit D (7 bases each). The V gene lost 5 bases and the J gene lost 1 base, with 14 bases spanning the gap. Germline assignment: CDR1 SGHTA and CDR2 FQGNSA. The CDR3 spans 15 residues. In DNA form, the CDR3 reads TGTGCCAGCAGCCTCCAGGGGGGGGCCCAAGAGACCCAGTACTTC. Its protein is CASSLQGGAQETQYF.

This chain's CDR3 is CASSQPRQGNDNEQFF. As DNA, the CDR3 is TGTGCCAGCAGTCAACCTAGACAGGGTAACGACAATGAGCAGTTCTTC. J is TRBJ2-1 and V is TRBV6-6, with 7 bases lining up with TRBD1. J lost 5 bases, V lost 5 bases, and 12 bases had no gene match. The CDR3 consists of 16 residues. The germline CDR1 and CDR2 sequences are MNHNY and SVGAGI (reference sequence).

V gene TRBV7-9 combines with J gene TRBJ1-1, with a tentative D call TRBD1 (5 bases). V lost 5 bases, J lost 11 bases, and 15 bases lay in between. CDR3 length: 12 residues. Per the germline V gene, CDR1 is SEHNR and CDR2 is FQNEAQ (reference sequence). DNA of the CDR3: TGTGCCAGCAGCCATCAGGGTGGCGAGGCTTTCTTT. Residues: CASSHQGGEAFF.

This chain connects TRBV28 to TRBJ1-2; D gene unclear. The CDR3 is 13 amino acids. Germline V gene lookup returns CDR1 MDHEN and CDR2 SYDVKM. Trimming cost V 9 bases and J 2 bases, with 13 bases left between them. This chain's CDR3 is CASRTTENYGYTF. The DNA for the CDR3 is TGTGCCAGTCGGACCACGGAGAACTATGGCTACACCTTC.

As to this clone: The same CDR3 is also encoded by other DNA sequences in this sample. The V call is TRBV27, the J call TRBJ2-5; the D gene is possibly TRBD2 (6 bases). Trimming removed 1 base from V and 3 bases from J, with 9 bases in between. Per germline, CDR1 MNHEY and CDR2 SMNVEV (reference sequence). The length of the CDR3 is 14 residues. This CDR3 is CASSLLGGEETQYF. The CDR3 DNA follows: TGTGCCAGCAGTTTATTGGGCGGGGAAGAGACCCAGTACTTC.

This CDR3 is CASSFGRDIIYEQYF. The CDR3 DNA sequence: TGTGCCAGCAGTTTTGGACGGGATATTATCTACGAGCAGTACTTC. This sequence joins TRBV27 and TRBJ2-7, with D maybe TRBD2 (5 bases). Germline V CDR1 and CDR2: MNHEY, SMNVEV (reference sequence). The CDR3 is 15 residues long. V was shortened by 3 bases and J by 3 bases, with 15 bases between the two germline ends.

The chain's CDR3 is CASSSRVPGELFF. CDR3 in DNA: TGTGCCAGCAGCTCAAGGGTACCCGGGGAGCTGTTTTTT. This chain uses TRBV5-8 with TRBJ2-2, with D hard to call. Germline V gene data show CDR1 as SGHTS and CDR2 as YDEGEE. V lost 3 bases to trimming and J lost 6 bases, with 9 bases between them. This CDR3 has 13 amino acids.

The chain uses TRBV15 and TRBJ2-1; D is perhaps TRBD2 (5 bases). Trimming shortened V by 5 bases and J by 0 bases, and 8 bases separated the two germline ends. The CDR3 contains 14 residues. Germline V gene data show CDR1 as LNHNV and CDR2 as YYDKDF (reference sequence). CDR3 region: CATSPRGSYNEQFF. The CDR3 nucleotides read TGTGCCACCAGCCCCCGGGGCTCCTACAATGAGCAGTTCTTC.

CDR3: CASSPFEGTAYEQYF. The CDR3 DNA sequence: TGTGCCAGCTCACCATTTGAGGGGACGGCCTACGAGCAGTACTTC. J is TRBJ2-7 and V is TRBV18; D may correspond to TRBD1 or TRBD2 (5 bases each). Germline CDR1 KGHSH, CDR2 LQKENI. Trimming cost V 2 bases and J 2 bases, with 13 bases left between them. This CDR3 spans 15 amino acids.

The gene calls are TRBV14 and TRBJ2-5; D gene unclear. CDR3 length: 14 amino acids. V was clipped by 0 bases and J by 5 bases, with 10 bases between them. In germline, CDR1 is SGHDN, CDR2 FVKESK. The CDR3, as DNA: TGTGCCAGCAGCCAAGAGGCTTTCTACGAGACCCAGTACTTC. Its protein is CASSQEAFYETQYF.

The chain recombines TRBV29-1 with TRBJ2-1, with a weak D call TRBD1 (5 bases). V lost 4 bases to trimming and J lost 0 bases, with 10 bases between them. Germline-derived CDR1 and CDR2 are SQVTM and ANQGSEA. The CDR3 is 14 amino acids. The DNA for the CDR3 is TGCAGCGTTGTCGACAGTTACTCCTACAATGAGCAGTTCTTC. Translation gives CSVVDSYSYNEQFF.

This clone was observed a single time. Additional DNA sequences in this sample encode the identical CDR3. The chain recombines TRBV7-9 with TRBJ2-7; perhaps TRBD1 as D (6 bases). The CDR3 covers 13 residues. Germline V gives CDR1 SEHNR, CDR2 FQNEAQ (reference sequence). V was pared by 4 bases and J by 2 bases, with 9 bases between. The CDR3 sequence: CASSSRTAYEQYF. CDR3 coding DNA: TGTGCCAGCAGCTCGCGGACAGCCTACGAGCAGTACTTC.

This rearrangement joins TRBV18 to TRBJ2-7; 7 nucleotides agree with TRBD1. This CDR3 is 13 amino acids long. V shed 3 bases and J 5 bases; nucleotides not matched to a gene: 4. Germline loops: CDR1 KGHSH, CDR2 LQKENI. CDR3 sequence reads: CASSPRDSHEQYF. The CDR3 coding sequence is TGTGCCAGCTCACCCCGGGACAGTCACGAGCAGTACTTC.

The V gene is TRBV5-4, the J gene TRBJ1-1, with no clear D. V lost 4 bases, J lost 8 bases, and 12 bases lay in between. The CDR3 is 12 residues long. The germline V gene encodes CDR1 SGHNT and CDR2 YYREEE (reference sequence). The CDR3 region has the DNA TGTGCCAGCAGCAAAGACGGTGGAGAAGCTTTCTTT. It codes for CASSKDGGEAFF. Looking up the rest from reference TRBV5-4 and TRBJ1-1 gives the full variable domain: ETGVTQSPTHLIKTRGQQVTLRCSSQSGHNTVSWYQQALGQGPQFIFQYYREEENGRGNFPPRFSGLQFPNYSSELNVNALELDDSALYLCASSKDGGEAFFGQGTRLTVV.

The chain combines TRBV27 with TRBJ2-1; D is uncertain. Trimming took off 4 bases at V and 0 bases at J, with 7 bases between the two ends. The CDR3 extends over 14 amino acids. In germline, CDR1 is MNHEY, CDR2 SMNVEV (reference sequence). The CDR3 reads CASSYSSSYNEQFF. CDR3 DNA: TGTGCCAGCAGTTACTCGAGCTCCTACAATGAGCAGTTCTTC.

The chain employs TRBV27 and TRBJ1-4; 9 bases are shared with TRBD1. This CDR3 contains 16 residues. The V and J ends lost 5 bases and 2 bases, in that order; junction bases with no gene match: 6. Germline CDR1 and CDR2: MNHEY and SMNVEV (reference sequence). DNA for the CDR3: TGTGCCAGCAGTACCGTAGGGACAGGGACTAATGAAAAACTGTTTTTT. Protein sequence: CASSTVGTGTNEKLFF.

This sequence joins TRBV7-3 and TRBJ2-5; the D gene is possibly TRBD2 (5 bases). V lost 5 bases, J lost 3 bases, and 16 bases lay in between. The CDR3 length is 15 residues. Per germline, CDR1 SGHTA and CDR2 FQGTGA. This CDR3 is CASSPDWSPKETQYF. The CDR3, as DNA: TGTGCCAGCAGCCCGGACTGGTCCCCGAAAGAGACCCAGTACTTC.

V gene TRBV29-1 combines with J gene TRBJ2-3, with 7 bases fitting TRBD2. V lost 2 bases to trimming and J lost 1 base; unmatched junction nucleotides: 3. CDR1 is SQVTM, CDR2 ANQGSEA, per germline. This CDR3 is 14 amino acids long. The CDR3 DNA follows: TGCAGCGTTGAACTAGCGGCTCGCACAGATACGCAGTATTTT. Residues: CSVELAARTDTQYF.

The chain's CDR3 is CASSEWSSGNTIYF. CDR3 sequence (DNA): TGTGCCAGCAGTGAATGGAGCTCTGGAAACACCATATATTTT. The chain is built from TRBV25-1 and TRBJ1-3; D is ambiguous. Trimming cost V 1 base and J 0 bases, with 4 bases left between them. CDR1 is MGHDK, CDR2 SYGVNS, per germline. CDR3 length: 14 amino acids.

Comments on this clone: Other DNA sequences in the sample encode the same CDR3. The V call is TRBV27, the J call TRBJ2-7, with unresolved D. V lost 0 bases and J 4 bases, leaving 7 bases between the germline ends. CDR1 MNHEY and CDR2 SMNVEV come from the germline V gene (reference sequence). This CDR3 spans 13 amino acids. DNA of the CDR3: TGTGCCAGCAGTTTATCGATTTCATACGAGCAGTACTTC. It specifies CASSLSISYEQYF.

The CDR3 loop reads CAWIPGFSSYEQYF. The CDR3 DNA follows: TGTGCCTGGATCCCGGGCTTCTCCTCCTACGAGCAGTACTTC. The V gene is TRBV30, the J gene TRBJ2-7; D remains ambiguous. The ends were cut back, 4 bases at V and 0 bases at J, with 13 bases in the middle. The CDR3 contains 14 residues. Germline CDR1 and CDR2: GTSNPN and SVGIG (reference sequence).

Here the CDR3 reads CASSFSGPTYEQYF. The CDR3 DNA sequence: TGTGCCAGCAGCTTCTCCGGGCCCACCTACGAGCAGTACTTC. The chain has TRBV5-5 and TRBJ2-7; D not resolved. The CDR3 is made up of 14 amino acids. Germline loops: CDR1 SGHKS, CDR2 YYEKEE (reference sequence). V lost 2 bases, J lost 2 bases, and 11 bases lay in between.

Worth noting for this clone: This sample also contains other DNA sequences that code for the same CDR3. The rearrangement links TRBV28 to TRBJ2-5; D may correspond to TRBD1 or TRBD2 (5 bases each). Trimming took off 2 bases at V and 5 bases at J, with 9 bases between the two ends. Germline V lookup: CDR1 MDHEN, CDR2 SYDVKM. The CDR3 contains 13 residues. The CDR3 DNA follows: TGTGCCAGCAGTTTACAGGGCGGGGAGACCCAGTACTTC. It encodes CASSLQGGETQYF.

Turning to this clone: The same CDR3 can be traced to other DNA sequences in this sample. The gene calls are TRBV9 and TRBJ1-1, with D possibly TRBD1 on 5 matching bases. V lost 0 bases to trimming and J lost 5 bases, with 8 bases between them. The length of the CDR3 is 13 residues. The germline CDR1 and CDR2 sequences are SGDLS and YYNGEE. The CDR3: CASSVGGETEAFF. The CDR3 DNA follows: TGTGCCAGCAGCGTAGGAGGGGAAACTGAAGCTTTCTTT.